The clone carrying this T cell receptor (beta chain) was seen just once. These data come from a study of OX40 agonist ivuxolimab in advanced cancers. Profiled with immunoSEQ multiplex PCR; TCRdb holds only in-frame clones, not every one. The sample consists of under 100,000 clones, roughly four fifths of them appearing once. The clonotype was recovered from an adult with an advanced solid tumor such as melanoma, head and neck, liver or kidney cancer. Material: CD4+ or CD8+ T cells sorted from blood, obtained in a trial of the OX40 agonist ivuxolimab.

CDR3: CASSLVGTVIYEQYF. The CDR3 bases are TGTGCCAGCAGCTTGGTTGGGACAGTCATCTACGAGCAGTACTTC. The chain has TRBV5-6 and TRBJ2-7; 7 bases are shared with TRBD1. Germline V CDR1 and CDR2: SGHDT, YYEEEE. The CDR3 is made up of 15 amino acids. Unmatched junction bases numbered 6, after V lost 0 bases and J lost 3 bases.